These 6 T cell receptor beta chains originate from one sample sequenced in a study of T cells in Graves' hyperthyroidism and ophthalmopathy. TCR beta CDR3 region amplification was performed from RNA transcripts. RT-PCR in the first round (using the HTBI primer set) targeted the TCR CDR3. TCRdb re-called the multiplex PCR reads through MiXCR, storing one row per CDR3 protein. Of hundreds of thousands of distinct CDR3 sequences in the sample, less than 45% were seen once. What was sequenced was peripheral blood or thyroid tissue (not recorded which). All receptors derive from an adult man with Graves' disease, either hyperthyroidism or ophthalmopathy (not recorded which).

This clonotype was seen at least ten times. The rearrangement links TRBV7-2 to TRBJ1-1; D not certain. CDR1 and CDR2 from the germline V gene are SGHTA and FQGNSA. The CDR3 totals 12 residues. V lost 2 bases, J lost 5 bases, and 6 bases lay in between. For the CDR3, the DNA is TGTGCCAGCAGCTTATTAGGGACTGAAGCTTTCTTT. It encodes CASSLLGTEAFF.

This clonotype was detected many times. The gene calls are TRBV29-1 and TRBJ2-7, with D hard to call. This CDR3 has 11 amino acids. Germline lookup yields CDR1 SQVTM and CDR2 ANQGSEA. Trimming pared 4 bases from V and 4 bases from J, leaving 8 bases between. The DNA of the CDR3 is TGCAGCGTTGTGGCGGATTACGAGCAGTACTTC. Translation: CSVVADYEQYF.

The chain employs TRBV25-1 and TRBJ1-6; tentative D call: TRBD1 (6 bases). Trimming shortened V by 5 bases and J by 8 bases, and 13 bases separated the two germline ends. The germline CDR1 and CDR2 sequences are MGHDK and SYGVNS. The CDR3 has 14 amino acids. DNA for the CDR3: TGTGCCAGCAGTTTCGGGGACACCTATTCACCCCTCCACTTT. Translated, it gives CASSFGDTYSPLHF.

This clonotype was seen a few times. The chain joins TRBV7-9 to TRBJ1-5; a weak D match, TRBD1 (6 bases). This CDR3 comprises 15 residues. Germline CDR1 reads SEHNR; CDR2 reads FQNEAQ (reference sequence). Trimming cost V 1 base and J 6 bases, with 13 bases left between them. The CDR3 nucleotides are TGTGCCAGCAGCTTAGACTCCCAGGGGACTCAGCCCCAGCATTTT. It translates to CASSLDSQGTQPQHF.

The chain carries TRBV29-1 and TRBJ1-5; 11 nucleotides align to TRBD1. The germline V gene encodes CDR1 SQVTM and CDR2 ANQGSEA. The CDR3 consists of 15 residues. V dropped 2 bases and J dropped 9; count of bases not matched to a gene: 9. The DNA of the CDR3 is TGCAGCGTTGAAACCCCGGGACAGGGGGGTCCGCCCCAGCATTTT. Translation: CSVETPGQGGPPQHF.

CDR3: CSASPSSAGTQETQYF. In nucleotides, the CDR3 is TGCAGTGCTAGCCCCTCCTCGGCGGGGACACAAGAGACCCAGTACTTC. The chain has TRBV20-1 and TRBJ2-5; D is possibly TRBD1 or TRBD2 (6 bases each). Germline V lookup: CDR1 DFQATT, CDR2 SNEGSKA (reference sequence). The CDR3 extends over 16 amino acids. The V end was cut by 3 bases, the J end by 2 bases, with 19 bases between.